The 9 T cell receptor beta chains in this list originate from one sample, sequenced in a study of CD8 T cells in ankylosing spondylitis. TCRdb analysed the 5' RACE reads with MiXCR anew, one entry per CDR3 protein. The sample lists roughly 180,000 distinct CDR3 sequences; around 13% were seen once. Specimen: blood, either unsorted or a sorted T cell fraction (not recorded which). These receptors were collected from a male donor with ankylosing spondylitis or in good health (not recorded which).

The V and J genes are TRBV12-3 or TRBV12-4 and TRBJ1-1; D gene ambiguous. This CDR3 is 14 amino acids long. Trimming removed 5 bases at V and 0 bases at J, with 10 bases between. This CDR3 is CASSPSGLNTEAFF. In nucleotides, the CDR3 is TGTGCCAGCAGTCCCTCGGGGTTGAACACTGAAGCTTTCTTT.

This clonotype was recorded a few times. The V call is TRBV6-4, the J call TRBJ2-1; D is unclear. The length of the CDR3 is 13 residues. Germline values: CDR1 MRHNA, CDR2 SNTAGT. V lost 5 bases and J 10 bases, leaving 15 bases between the germline ends. The CDR3 nucleotides are TGTGCCAGCAGTAACACAGATCCCGAAGAGCAGTTCTTC. Its protein is CASSNTDPEEQFF.

This clonotype showed up many times. The chain couples TRBV7-8 to TRBJ1-1, with D maybe TRBD1 (6 bases). CDR3 length: 12 residues. V was pared by 5 bases and J by 7 bases, with 11 bases between. The V gene's germline CDR1 is SGHVS and CDR2 FQNEAQ. The CDR3 protein is CASSQGTLEAFF. In nucleotides, the CDR3 is TGTGCCAGCAGCCAGGGGACACTTGAAGCTTTCTTT.

The V and J genes are TRBV4-1 and TRBJ2-1; D might be TRBD2 (6 bases). CDR1 and CDR2 (germline): MGHRA, YSYEKL. The CDR3 consists of 15 residues. Trimming cost V 4 bases and J 6 bases, with 16 bases left between them. The CDR3 spells CASSPGGWSSNEQFF. For the CDR3, the DNA is TGCGCCAGCAGCCCTGGGGGGTGGTCAAGCAATGAGCAGTTCTTC.

This CDR3 reads CASSQDRDPRGTDTQYF. Here the CDR3 DNA reads TGTGCCTCCTCCCAAGACCGGGACCCTCGCGGCACAGATACGCAGTATTTT. This sequence joins TRBV3-1 and TRBJ2-3; D possibly matches TRBD1 or TRBD2 (5 bases each). V lost 11 bases and J lost 1, with 25 bases in between. Germline V CDR1 and CDR2: LGHDT, YNNKEL (reference sequence). The CDR3 has 17 residues.

This clonotype was seen a handful of times. Written as DNA, the CDR3 is TGTGCCAGCAGTCCCTCGGAGGTTACAGATACGCAGTATTTT. It is translated as CASSPSEVTDTQYF. The chain combines TRBV6-2 or TRBV6-3 with TRBJ2-3; possibly TRBD2 for D (5 bases). With 5 bases removed from V and 3 bases from J, the gap between germline ends came to 12 bases. Germline V CDR1 and CDR2: MNHEY, SVGEGT. This CDR3 region has 14 residues.

This clonotype was observed a handful of times. The rearrangement uses TRBV6-2 or TRBV6-3 and TRBJ2-1; 14 bases line up with TRBD2. Trimming at V came to 5 bases and at J to 8 bases, leaving 17 bases not matched to a gene. This CDR3 has 19 residues. Germline V gene data show CDR1 as MNHEY and CDR2 as SVGEGT. CDR3 DNA: TGTGCCAGCAGTATGGGACTAGCGGGAGAGAGGTGGGTGCGGCATGAGCAGTTCTTC. Translation gives CASSMGLAGERWVRHEQFF.

This clonotype was seen a few times. This chain connects TRBV5-1 to TRBJ2-3, with D possibly matching TRBD1 (6 bases). This CDR3 has 13 amino acids. Germline V gene sequence: CDR1 SGHRS, CDR2 YFSETQ. V was trimmed by 5 bases and J by 2 bases, leaving 9 bases between them. The CDR3 DNA reads as TGCGCCAGCAGGCAGGGGATCACAGATACGCAGTATTTT. Translation: CASRQGITDTQYF.

A few counts support this clonotype. The CDR3, as DNA: TGTGCCAGCAGCTTGGGACAGGGGGCGAGCAATCAGCCCCAGCATTTT. Translating gives CASSLGQGASNQPQHF. The genes are TRBV5-6 and TRBJ1-5; 10 bases align to TRBD1. Germline-derived CDR1 and CDR2 are SGHDT and YYEEEE. The CDR3 extends over 16 amino acids. The V and J ends lost 0 bases and 1 base, in that order; junction bases with no gene match: 1.